Listed here are 27 T cell receptor beta chains from one sample, sequenced in a study of cytomegalovirus exposure and HLA in healthy donors listed by TCRdb under 2017. The method behind the library was the immunoSEQ multiplex PCR assay. For the multiplex PCR, a mixture combining 60 forward primers for TCR Vbeta segments and 13 reverse primers for TCR Jbeta segments was used. TCRdb obtained this table from immuneACCESS and retained in-frame rearrangements with V and J assigned. These tables miss some clones; where compared with another copy, unresolved V genes account for less than half of the shortfall, and the remainder is unexplained. For this sample there are 150,000 to 200,000 clones; about 13% appear just once. In total, the top ten clones hold over 6.5% of the sample. Sample: PBMCs. These receptors were taken from a man aged 45 to 65 in good health and CMV-seropositive.

This clone was seen a few times. V usage is TRBV6-5 and J usage is TRBJ2-7, with a tentative D call TRBD1 (5 bases). The V end was cut by 11 bases, the J end by 3 bases, with 11 bases between. Looked up from germline, CDR1 is MNHEY and CDR2 is SVGAGI. This CDR3 comprises 11 residues. CDR3 coding DNA: TGTGCCCTCAGGGTAGTCTACGAGCAGTACGTC. This translates into CALRVVYEQYV.

The chain links TRBV6-1 to TRBJ2-1, with 7 bases lining up with TRBD2. Germline-derived CDR1 and CDR2 are MNHNS and SASEGT. V dropped 6 bases and J dropped 9; count of bases not matched to a gene: 8. This CDR3 contains 13 residues. CDR3 protein: CASRTSEVSEQFF. The CDR3 DNA follows: TGTGCCAGCAGAACTAGCGAAGTCAGTGAGCAGTTCTTC.

The sample holds a few counts of this clone. The V and J genes are TRBV10-2 and TRBJ2-1, with TRBD1 matching over 7 bases. Trimming cost V 7 bases and J 5 bases; bases outside gene matches: 5. Germline CDR1 and CDR2: WSHSY and SAAADI. This CDR3 has 13 amino acids. The CDR3 protein is CASIRQGNNEQFF. As DNA, the CDR3 is TGCGCCAGCATCCGACAGGGCAACAATGAGCAGTTCTTC.

The rearrangement joins TRBV19 to TRBJ1-3; D gene uncertain. V was clipped by 6 bases and J by 2 bases, with 14 bases between them. Germline V gene lookup returns CDR1 LNHDA and CDR2 SQIVND (reference sequence). The CDR3 loop spans 15 amino acids. CDR3 residues: CASRDRTLTGNTIYF. As DNA, the CDR3 is TGTGCCAGTAGGGATCGGACTCTGACTGGAAACACCATATATTTT.

The rearrangement joins TRBV28 to TRBJ2-1; 9 bases are shared with TRBD2. The CDR3 runs to 14 residues. CDR1 is MDHEN, CDR2 SYDVKM, per germline. V shed 3 bases and J 10 bases; nucleotides not matched to a gene: 7. The CDR3 loop reads CASSFGGGEYEQFF. CDR3 sequence (DNA): TGTGCCAGCAGTTTTGGCGGGGGGGAATACGAGCAGTTCTTC.

Concerning this clone: This CDR3 fails to terminate in the conserved phenylalanine or tryptophan, so it likely reflects a read error. V usage is TRBV30 and J usage is TRBJ1-3; 10 bases fit TRBD1. The CDR3 totals 13 residues. The germline V gene encodes CDR1 GTSNPN and CDR2 SVGIG (reference sequence). Unmatched junction bases numbered 2, after V lost 2 bases and J lost 7 bases. CDR3 region: CAWSRDRGNTIYL. CDR3 nucleotide sequence: TGTGCCTGGAGTCGGGACAGGGGTAACACCATATATTTG.

V usage is TRBV15 and J usage is TRBJ2-5; D might be TRBD2 (6 bases). This CDR3 comprises 14 residues. Per germline, CDR1 LNHNV and CDR2 YYDKDF (reference sequence). V lost 7 bases to trimming and J lost 2 bases, with 14 bases between them. CDR3 sequence (DNA): TGTGCCACCACCCGGGGGAGGCCACAAGAGACCCAGTACTTC. Translating gives CATTRGRPQETQYF.

The gene calls are TRBV28 and TRBJ1-1; TRBD1 matches at 8 bases. With V trimmed by 6 bases and J by 1 base, 7 bases remained unmatched. This CDR3 is built from 15 residues. Germline values: CDR1 MDHEN, CDR2 SYDVKM. CDR3 coding DNA: TGTGCCAGCAGCCGGACAGGGACCACGAACACTGAAGCTTTCTTT. Amino acids: CASSRTGTTNTEAFF.

This clone has a handful of counts. V is TRBV2 and J is TRBJ2-5; D ambiguous. The germline V gene encodes CDR1 SNHLY and CDR2 FYNNEI. The germline V and J ends were trimmed by 3 bases and 4 bases, with 6 bases remaining between them. The CDR3 has 12 residues. The CDR3: CASSESRETQYF. The CDR3 coding sequence is TGTGCCAGCAGTGAGAGTAGAGAGACCCAGTACTTC.

This clone has more than one count but fewer than ten. The chain has TRBV7-8 and TRBJ1-5; D possibly corresponds to TRBD1 (5 bases). Trimming cost V 4 bases and J 3 bases, with 16 bases left between them. Germline assignment: CDR1 SGHVS and CDR2 FQNEAQ. The CDR3 consists of 16 residues. Here the CDR3 DNA reads TGTGCCAGCAGCTGGTCGGCTCAGGGTAACAATCAGCCCCAGCATTTT. It codes for CASSWSAQGNNQPQHF.

This clone turned up a few times. V is TRBV5-1 and J is TRBJ2-5; tentatively, D is TRBD1 (6 bases). The V end lost 0 bases, the J end lost 1 base, and 7 bases lay between the germline ends. This CDR3 comprises 14 residues. The V gene's germline CDR1 is SGHRS and CDR2 YFSETQ. In DNA, the CDR3 is TGCGCCAGCAGCTTGGACAGGGTCCAAGAGACCCAGTACTTC. It encodes CASSLDRVQETQYF.

This clone was counted a few times. The chain carries TRBV6-5 and TRBJ2-7, with D maybe TRBD2 (5 bases). V lost 6 bases and J lost 4, with 13 bases in between. The CDR3 consists of 13 residues. Germline V gene sequence: CDR1 MNHEY, CDR2 SVGAGI. CDR3 bases: TGTGCCAGCAGCTCCGGGGTGATATACGAGCAGTACTTC. As protein: CASSSGVIYEQYF.

The J gene is TRBJ2-2, the V gene TRBV6-5, with TRBD1 as a possible D gene (5 bases). V was cut by 6 bases and J by 3 bases, with 14 bases left in between. There are 15 residues in the CDR3. The germline gives CDR1 MNHEY, CDR2 SVGAGI. CDR3 nucleotide sequence: TGTGCCAGCAGGGACGACAGAAGATACACCGGGGAGCTGTTTTTT. This encodes CASRDDRRYTGELFF.

The V call is TRBV7-6, the J call TRBJ2-3; 11 nucleotides line up with TRBD2. The CDR3 sequence is 16 residues long. Per the germline V gene, CDR1 is SGHVS and CDR2 is FNYEAQ. With V trimmed by 1 base and J by 2 bases, 2 bases remained unmatched. The CDR3 bases are TGTGCCAGCAGCTTAGGACTAGCGGGGTCCACAGATACGCAGTATTTT. Its protein product is CASSLGLAGSTDTQYF.

J is TRBJ2-3 and V is TRBV9; D perhaps matches TRBD2 (5 bases). V was shortened by 0 bases and J by 0 bases, with 11 bases between the two germline ends. This CDR3 spans 16 amino acids. In germline, CDR1 is SGDLS, CDR2 YYNGEE. The CDR3 nucleotides are TGTGCCAGCAGCGTAGAAGTGGGGAGTAGCACAGATACGCAGTATTTT. Translating it yields CASSVEVGSSTDTQYF.

The genes are TRBV11-3 and TRBJ2-3; D is undetermined. Germline V gene sequence: CDR1 SGHNT, CDR2 YENEEA. V gave up 5 bases and J gave up 8 bases, with 17 bases separating them. The CDR3 covers 14 residues. The CDR3 loop is CASSPRVRQPTQYF. The CDR3 DNA reads as TGTGCCAGCAGCCCCCGGGTAAGGCAGCCTACGCAGTATTTT.

This clone was observed a handful of times. The rearrangement links TRBV6-1 to TRBJ2-2; weak D call: TRBD2 (5 bases). V was cut by 11 bases and J by 5 bases, with 15 bases left in between. Germline V lookup: CDR1 MNHNS, CDR2 SASEGT. CDR3 length: 13 amino acids. CDR3 in DNA: TGTGCCCCCCCGGTAAGAGGGACCGGGGAGCTGTTTTTT. This sequence encodes CAPPVRGTGELFF.

Here the CDR3 DNA reads TGTGCCAGCAGCACCGCGACAGGGCCCTACGAGCAGTACTTC. Translating it yields CASSTATGPYEQYF. The chain combines TRBV7-2 with TRBJ2-7; 7 bases map to TRBD1. Germline V gives CDR1 SGHTA, CDR2 FQGNSA. The CDR3 has 14 amino acids. The V segment lost 5 bases and the J segment 2 bases; nucleotides outside the gene matches: 6.

This clone was seen a handful of times. The rearrangement joins TRBV27 to TRBJ1-6; possibly TRBD1 for D (6 bases). The germline V and J ends were trimmed by 2 bases and 9 bases, with 8 bases remaining between them. This CDR3 is 13 amino acids long. Germline V CDR1 and CDR2: MNHEY, SMNVEV (reference sequence). The CDR3 nucleotides are TGTGCCAGCAGTTTAAGAGGGGGTTCACCCCTCCACTTT. This encodes CASSLRGGSPLHF.

The CDR3 spells CASSVGQGVENIQYF. Here the CDR3 DNA reads TGTGCCAGCAGCGTCGGACAGGGCGTAGAAAACATTCAGTACTTC. The chain carries TRBV6-1 and TRBJ2-4, with 8 bases aligning to TRBD1. The CDR3 runs 15 residues. V lost 6 bases, J lost 5 bases, and 9 bases stayed unmatched. Germline CDR1 MNHNS, CDR2 SASEGT.

As DNA, the CDR3 is TGTGCCAGTAGTATAGAAACAGGGCGCAGATATGAAAAACTGTTTTTT. Translated, it gives CASSIETGRRYEKLFF. The chain joins TRBV19 to TRBJ1-4, with TRBD1 as a possible D gene (6 bases). CDR1 is LNHDA, CDR2 SQIVND, per germline (reference sequence). There are 16 residues in the CDR3. Trimming left V 0 bases short and J 6 bases short, with 14 bases between.

CDR3 region: CASSLDPRARVNEQYV. CDR3 nucleotide sequence: TGTGCCAGCAGCTTGGACCCCCGGGCCAGGGTGAACGAGCAGTACGTC. V gene TRBV5-6 combines with J gene TRBJ2-7; D is possibly TRBD1 (5 bases). The CDR3 is made up of 16 amino acids. Per the germline V gene, CDR1 is SGHDT and CDR2 is YYEEEE. V shed 0 bases and J shed 5 bases, with 18 bases lying between them.

The chain combines TRBV2 with TRBJ1-4, with 10 bases identical to TRBD1. The CDR3 spans 16 residues. Germline CDR1 reads SNHLY; CDR2 reads FYNNEI. V lost 5 bases and J lost 5; bases outside the gene matches: 8. CDR3 DNA: TGTGCCAGCAGTACTCGTTGGGACAGGGGAAATGAAAAACTGTTTTTT. Its translation: CASSTRWDRGNEKLFF. Looking up the rest from reference TRBV2 and TRBJ1-4 gives the full variable domain: EPEVTQTPSHQVTQMGQEVILRCVPISNHLYFYWYRQILGQKVEFLVSFYNNEISEKSEIFDDQFSVERPDGSNFTLKIRSTKLEDSAMYFCASSTRWDRGNEKLFFGSGTQLSVL.

The chain joins TRBV11-3 to TRBJ1-6, with D possibly TRBD1 on 6 matching bases. Trimming shortened V by 0 bases and J by 0 bases, and 9 bases separated the two germline ends. Germline-derived CDR1 and CDR2 are SGHNT and YENEEA. There are 17 residues in the CDR3. The CDR3 is CASSLEQGGSYNSPLHF. The CDR3 coding sequence is TGTGCCAGCAGCTTAGAACAGGGTGGCTCCTATAATTCACCCCTCCACTTT.

This sequence joins TRBV28 and TRBJ1-1; no definite D call. Trimming removed 3 bases from V and 5 bases from J, with 10 bases in between. Germline lookup yields CDR1 MDHEN and CDR2 SYDVKM. The CDR3 loop spans 13 amino acids. CDR3 in amino acids: CASSFAPGTEAFF. CDR3 bases: TGTGCCAGCAGTTTTGCCCCGGGAACTGAAGCTTTCTTT. Variable domain in full (rest from reference TRBV28 and TRBJ1-1): DVKVTQSSRYLVKRTGEKVFLECVQDMDHENMFWYRQDPGLGLRLIYFSYDVKMKEKGDIPEGYSVSREKKERFSLILESASTNQTSMYLCASSFAPGTEAFFGQGTRLTVV.

This clone was detected a few times. The J gene is TRBJ2-7, the V gene TRBV7-8, with TRBD1 as a possible D gene (6 bases). Trimming took off 8 bases at V and 0 bases at J, with 14 bases between the two ends. Germline V CDR1 and CDR2: SGHVS, FQNEAQ. The length of the CDR3 is 14 residues. The CDR3 spells CASLQGPSSYEQYV. For the CDR3, the DNA is TGTGCCAGCCTACAGGGCCCGAGCTCCTACGAGCAGTACGTC.

The CDR3 DNA reads as TGTGCCAGCACCTGGGACAGGGGTCAGCCCCAGCATTTT. This encodes CASTWDRGQPQHF. The chain carries TRBV28 and TRBJ1-5; TRBD1 matches at 10 bases. The CDR3 consists of 13 residues. Germline values: CDR1 MDHEN, CDR2 SYDVKM. Trimming at V came to 7 bases and at J to 6 bases, leaving 3 bases not matched to a gene.